This T cell receptor beta chain is from a study of T cell responses to AZD1222 COVID-19 vaccine. Clones were sequenced by immunoSEQ multiplex PCR, and TCRdb holds only the in-frame ones, with some missing. The sample has 95,000 to 150,000 clones, approximately 90% seen once. Trimming removed 0 bases from V and 9 bases from J, with 4 bases in between. Looked up from germline, CDR1 is SGDLS and CDR2 is YYNGEE. This CDR3 has 11 residues. The chain is built from TRBV9 and TRBJ2-1, with D unresolved. The sequence came from an adult in good health. The material sequenced was peripheral blood, taken on day 0 of AZD1222 vaccination. The CDR3 sequence: CASSVGTEQFF. As DNA, the CDR3 is TGTGCCAGCAGCGTAGGAACTGAGCAGTTCTTC.